This TCR beta chain was recovered during a study of blood T cell repertoires in COVID-19. Some clones are missing from TCRdb's copy, which holds only in-frame ones; the method was immunoSEQ multiplex PCR. The sample includes about 46,000 clones, around nine tenths of them seen just once. The CDR3 covers 19 residues. The chain couples TRBV21-1 to TRBJ1-2. TRBV21-1 represents a pseudogene. Sequencing was performed on peripheral blood. The receptor comes from a man aged 50 to 60 with acute or convalescent COVID-19. CDR3 protein: CASSKRRPSKILTAGGYTF. As DNA, the CDR3 is TGTGCCAGCAGCAAAAGGCGGCCCTCAAAAATTTTAACGGCCGGCGGCTACACCTTC.